The present entry profiles one T cell receptor beta chain with its context. The data originate from a study of glioma-infiltrating T cells after dendritic cell vaccination. The overall study: Patients had newly diagnosed or recurrent glioblastoma and received dendritic cell vaccines.

Only in-frame clones appear in the TCRdb table, and some are missing; sequencing was by immunoSEQ multiplex PCR. The repertoire holds more than 70,000 clones, around 86% seen once, with around 2.1% in the top ten. Germline V gene lookup returns CDR1 SEHNR and CDR2 FQNEAQ (reference sequence). The CDR3 contains 17 residues. V shed 5 bases and J shed 5 bases, with 22 bases lying between them. This sample's time point: after dendritic cell vaccination, including at tumor progression/relapse. V is TRBV7-9 and J is TRBJ2-1; maybe TRBD2 (6 bases). Sequencing used blood, obtained after dendritic cell vaccination. The clonotype comes from a human donor with glioblastoma. CDR3: CASSKDYAVARDNEQFF. For the CDR3, the DNA is TGTGCCAGCAGCAAGGACTATGCGGTCGCCAGGGACAATGAGCAGTTCTTC.